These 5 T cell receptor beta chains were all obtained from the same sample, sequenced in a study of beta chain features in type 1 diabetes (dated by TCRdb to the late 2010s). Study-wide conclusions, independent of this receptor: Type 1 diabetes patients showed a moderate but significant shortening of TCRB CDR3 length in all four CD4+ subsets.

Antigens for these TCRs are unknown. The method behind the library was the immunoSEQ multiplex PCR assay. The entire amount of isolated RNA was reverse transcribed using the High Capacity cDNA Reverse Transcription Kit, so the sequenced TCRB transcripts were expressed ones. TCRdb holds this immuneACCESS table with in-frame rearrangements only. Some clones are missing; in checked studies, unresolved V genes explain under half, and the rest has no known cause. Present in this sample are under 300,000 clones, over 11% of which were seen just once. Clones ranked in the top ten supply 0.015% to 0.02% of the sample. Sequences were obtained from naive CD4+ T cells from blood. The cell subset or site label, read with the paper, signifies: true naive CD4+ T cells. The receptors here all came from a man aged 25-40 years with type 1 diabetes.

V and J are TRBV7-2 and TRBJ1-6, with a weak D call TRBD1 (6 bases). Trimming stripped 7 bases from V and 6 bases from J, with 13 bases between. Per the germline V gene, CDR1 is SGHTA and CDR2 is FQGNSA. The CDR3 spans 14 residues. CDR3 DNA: TGTGCCAGCACCCCCAACAGGGTTAATTCACCCCTCCACTTT. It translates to CASTPNRVNSPLHF.

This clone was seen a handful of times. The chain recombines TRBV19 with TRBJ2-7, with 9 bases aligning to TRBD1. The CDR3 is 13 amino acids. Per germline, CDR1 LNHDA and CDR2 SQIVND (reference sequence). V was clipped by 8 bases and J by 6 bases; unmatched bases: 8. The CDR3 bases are TGTGCCAGTGCCCTTGGGACAGGGTTCGAGCAGTACTTC. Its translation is CASALGTGFEQYF.

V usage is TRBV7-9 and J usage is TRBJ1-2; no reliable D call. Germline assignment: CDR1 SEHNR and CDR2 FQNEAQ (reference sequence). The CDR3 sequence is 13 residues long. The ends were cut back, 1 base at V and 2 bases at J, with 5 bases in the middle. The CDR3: CASSLGENYGYTF. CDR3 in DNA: TGTGCCAGCAGCTTAGGAGAGAACTATGGCTACACCTTC.

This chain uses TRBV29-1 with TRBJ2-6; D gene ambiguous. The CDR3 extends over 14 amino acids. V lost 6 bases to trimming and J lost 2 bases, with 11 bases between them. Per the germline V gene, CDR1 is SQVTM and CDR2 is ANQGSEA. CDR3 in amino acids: CSVSASPGANVLTF. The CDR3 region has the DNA TGCAGCGTCAGTGCCTCTCCTGGGGCCAACGTCCTGACTTTC. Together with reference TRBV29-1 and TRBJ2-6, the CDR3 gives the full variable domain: SAVISQKPSRDICQRGTSLTIQCQVDSQVTMMFWYRQQPGQSLTLIATANQGSEATYESGFVIDKFPISRPNLTFSTLTVSNMSPEDSSIYLCSVSASPGANVLTFGAGSRLTVL.

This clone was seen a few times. DNA for the CDR3: TGCGCCAGCAATGGACTGCCCGGAGGCACAGATACGCAGTATTTT. This sequence encodes CASNGLPGGTDTQYF. The rearrangement uses TRBV5-1 and TRBJ2-3, with D tentatively TRBD2 (5 bases). There are 15 residues in the CDR3. Trimming left V 6 bases short and J 1 base short, with 15 bases between. Looked up from germline, CDR1 is SGHRS and CDR2 is YFSETQ.